This T cell receptor (beta chain) was observed in a study of T cells in Graves' hyperthyroidism and ophthalmopathy. Overall study results and limits: Ophthalmopathy was model-predicted a median approximately 6.4 months pre-onset.

Uncontrolled infections, other autoimmune diseases, pregnancy or lactation led to exclusion of patients. The source material, RNA transcripts, was used to amplify TCR beta CDR3 regions. First-round RT-PCR of the TCR CDR3 relied on the HTBI primer set. TCRdb analysed the multiplex PCR reads with MiXCR anew, one entry per CDR3 protein. Among a few hundred thousand distinct CDR3 sequences listed, just under 15% were seen once. As regards this clonotype: Its specificity is unknown.

Deletions cut 5 bases from V and 1 base from J, with 10 bases between. Germline CDR1 reads MNHNS; CDR2 reads SASEGT. The CDR3 totals 14 residues. The receptor's source is a woman aged 30 to 39 with Graves' hyperthyroidism. This chain links TRBV6-1 with TRBJ2-3; D might be TRBD2 (6 bases). The sample consisted of blood. CDR3 DNA: TGTGCCAGCAGTTTAGCGGCCCGCACAGATACGCAGTATTTT. Translated: CASSLAARTDTQYF.